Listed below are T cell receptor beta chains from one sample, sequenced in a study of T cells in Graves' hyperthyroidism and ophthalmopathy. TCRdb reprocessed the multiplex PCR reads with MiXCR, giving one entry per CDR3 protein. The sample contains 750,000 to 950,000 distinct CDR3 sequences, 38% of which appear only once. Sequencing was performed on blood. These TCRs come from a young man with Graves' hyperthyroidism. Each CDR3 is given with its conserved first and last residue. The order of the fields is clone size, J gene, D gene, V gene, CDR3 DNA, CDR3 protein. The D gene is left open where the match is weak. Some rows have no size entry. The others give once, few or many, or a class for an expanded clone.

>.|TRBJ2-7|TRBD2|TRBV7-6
TGTGCCAGCAGCTTAGAGTCTAGCGGTGGCCTATACGAGCAGTACTTC
CASSLESSGGLYEQYF
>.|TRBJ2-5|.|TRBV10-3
TGTGCCACCGGGACAAAACAAGAGACCCAGTACTTC
CATGTKQETQYF
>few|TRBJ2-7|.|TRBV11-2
TGTGCCAGCAGCTTAACTAGACAGTACGAGCAGTACTTC
CASSLTRQYEQYF
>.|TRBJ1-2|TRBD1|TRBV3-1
TGTGCCAGCAGCCAAGGGTGGGACAGCCTACACTATGGCTACACCTTC
CASSQGWDSLHYGYTF
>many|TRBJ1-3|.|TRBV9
TGTGCCAGCAGTGGATTAGGAAACACCATATATTTT
CASSGLGNTIYF
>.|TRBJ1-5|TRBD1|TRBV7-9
TGTGCCAGCAGCCCGGGACAGGGGGCGAATCAGCCCCAGCATTTT
CASSPGQGANQPQHF
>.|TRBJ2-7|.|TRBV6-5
TGTGCCAGCAGTTACGCAGGACCTCCTTACGAGCAGTACTTC
CASSYAGPPYEQYF
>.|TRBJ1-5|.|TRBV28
TGTGCCAGCAGTTTGGCACTCCTGGACGTTCAGCCCCAGCATTTT
CASSLALLDVQPQHF
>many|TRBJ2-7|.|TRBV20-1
TGCAGTGCTAGGACAGCAGCCTACGAGCAGTACTTC
CSARTAAYEQYF
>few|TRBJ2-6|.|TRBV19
TGTGCCAGTAGTATGGCCCACTCTGGGGCCAACGTCCTGACTTTC
CASSMAHSGANVLTF
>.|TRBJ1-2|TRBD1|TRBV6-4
TGTGCCAGCAGTGACCTGGGGACAGTTTATGGCTACACCTTC
CASSDLGTVYGYTF
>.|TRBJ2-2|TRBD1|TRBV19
TGTGCCAGTAGTATAGTAGGGACAGGGTTACGCACCGGGGAGCTGTTTTTT
CASSIVGTGLRTGELFF
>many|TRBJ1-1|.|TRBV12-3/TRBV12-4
TGTGCCAGCAGCCAGAGCACTGAAGCTTTCTTT
CASSQSTEAFF
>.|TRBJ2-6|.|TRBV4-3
TGCGCCAGCAGCCAAGGATCAGCTGGGGATGGGGCCAACGTCCTGACTTTC
CASSQGSAGDGANVLTF
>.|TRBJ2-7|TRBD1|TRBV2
TGTGCCAGCAGTTCCGGGACAGGGCGCGTCTACGAGCAGTACTTC
CASSSGTGRVYEQYF
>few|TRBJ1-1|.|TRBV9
TGTGCCAGCAGCGTAGCTTATAACACTGAAGCTTTCTTT
CASSVAYNTEAFF
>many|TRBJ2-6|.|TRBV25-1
TGTGCCAGCAGTGACCCACAGCCTGGGGCCAACGTCCTGACTTTC
CASSDPQPGANVLTF
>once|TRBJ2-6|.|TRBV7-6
TGTGCCAGCGGGGGGGGGGCGCCTGGGGCCAACGTCCTGACTTTC
CASGGGAPGANVLTF
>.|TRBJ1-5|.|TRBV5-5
TGTGCCAGCAGCTTGGAAGGGATTACCGCCTATAGCAATCAGCCCCAGCATTTT
CASSLEGITAYSNQPQHF
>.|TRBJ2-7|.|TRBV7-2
TGTGCCAGCAGCCCCGGACACGCTTTTTTCTCCTACGAGCAGTACTTC
CASSPGHAFFSYEQYF
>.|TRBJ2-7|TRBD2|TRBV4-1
TGTGCCAGCAGCCAAGAGGGGACTAGCCGACCCTACGAGCAGTACTTC
CASSQEGTSRPYEQYF
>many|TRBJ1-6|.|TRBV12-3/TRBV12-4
TGTGCCAGCACCTCCCAACTGGCCTCACCCCTCCACTTT
CASTSQLASPLHF
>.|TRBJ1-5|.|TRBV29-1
TGCAGCGTTGAGGGCCAGCACCAGCATTTT
CSVEGQHQHF
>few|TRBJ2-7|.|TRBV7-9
TGTGCCAGCAGCTTAGAACCCGGGACTCCTTCTGTCGAGCAGTACTTC
CASSLEPGTPSVEQYF
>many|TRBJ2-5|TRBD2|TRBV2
TGTGCCAGCATGAGGCGGGGGTTACAAGAGACCCAGTACTTC
CASMRRGLQETQYF
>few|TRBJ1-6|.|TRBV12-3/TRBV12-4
TGTGCCAGCAGTAACACCGGGCACTATAATTCACCCCTCCACTTT
CASSNTGHYNSPLHF
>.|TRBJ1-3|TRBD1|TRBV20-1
TGCAGTGCACACTGGGACAGCCACTCTGGAAACACCATATATTTT
CSAHWDSHSGNTIYF
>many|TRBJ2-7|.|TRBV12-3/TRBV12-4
TGTGCCAGCAGCCCAGGGGCCAACGAGCAGTACTTC
CASSPGANEQYF
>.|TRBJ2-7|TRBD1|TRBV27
TGTGCCAGCAGTTTAGACAGGGTGGGTTCCCAGTACTTC
CASSLDRVGSQYF
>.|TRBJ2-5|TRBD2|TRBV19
TGTGCCAGTAGTATTAGCCTAGCGGCCGCCGAGACCCAGTACTTC
CASSISLAAAETQYF
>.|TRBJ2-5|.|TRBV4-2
TGTGCCAGCAGCCAAGATTGGTTGTCGGGAGAGACCCAGTACTTC
CASSQDWLSGETQYF
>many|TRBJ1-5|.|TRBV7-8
TGTGCCAGCAGCTTACAGGGGTACGAAAGCAATCAGCCCCAGCATTTT
CASSLQGYESNQPQHF
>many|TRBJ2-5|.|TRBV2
TGTGCCAGCAGTGAAGGGAATTTCCAAGAGACCCAGTACTTC
CASSEGNFQETQYF
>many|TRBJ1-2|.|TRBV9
TGTGCCAGCAGCGTAGATAGAAACAGGGCCAACTATGGCTACACCTTC
CASSVDRNRANYGYTF
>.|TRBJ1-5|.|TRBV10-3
TGTGCCAGCGAATTAGGGAATCAGCCCCAGCATTTT
CASELGNQPQHF
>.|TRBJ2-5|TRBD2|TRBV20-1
TGCAGTGCTAGAGATCAGGCTAGCGGGATGTACCAAGAGACCCAGTACTTC
CSARDQASGMYQETQYF
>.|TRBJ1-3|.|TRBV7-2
TGCGCCAGCAGCCGGAGCGCGGCGCCCAACTCTGGAAACACCATATATTTT
CASSRSAAPNSGNTIYF
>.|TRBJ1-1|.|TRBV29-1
TGCAGTGTGAAATGGCAGGAAACTGAAGCTTTCTTT
CSVKWQETEAFF
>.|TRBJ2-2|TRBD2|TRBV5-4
TGTGCCATTTCTTCCCTTAGCGGGAGGGCCACCGGGGAGCTGTTTTTT
CAISSLSGRATGELFF
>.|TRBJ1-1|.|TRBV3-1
TGTGCCAGCAGGCTTTATGGGGACACTGAAGCTTTCTTT
CASRLYGDTEAFF
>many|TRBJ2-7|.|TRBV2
TGTGCCAGCAGGTGGGACGAGCAGTACTTC
CASRWDEQYF
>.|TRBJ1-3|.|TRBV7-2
TGTGCCAGCAGCTTGTCGGGACTAGCGGGATATGGAAACACCATATATTTT
CASSLSGLAGYGNTIYF
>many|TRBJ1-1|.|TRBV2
TGTGCCAGCACTCAGCAGAGGCCAGCTTTCTTT
CASTQQRPAFF
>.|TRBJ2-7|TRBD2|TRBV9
TGTGCCAGCAGCACATCCGGGACTAGCGACTACGAGCAGTACTTC
CASSTSGTSDYEQYF
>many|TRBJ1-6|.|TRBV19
TGTGCCAGTAGTATAGGACAGATTAATTCACCCCTCCACTTT
CASSIGQINSPLHF
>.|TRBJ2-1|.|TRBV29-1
TGCAGCGTTGTGGGAGACAATGAGCAGTTCTTC
CSVVGDNEQFF
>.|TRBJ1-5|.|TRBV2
TGTGCCAGCACCAGGAAAGCGTGGAATCAGCCCCAGCATTTT
CASTRKAWNQPQHF
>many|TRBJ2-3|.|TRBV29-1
TGCAGCGTAAACACAGATACGCAGTATTTT
CSVNTDTQYF
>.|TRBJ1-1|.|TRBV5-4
TGTGCCAGCAGCATGAGCCTGCCCCTGAACACTGAAGCTTTCTTT
CASSMSLPLNTEAFF
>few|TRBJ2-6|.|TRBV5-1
TGCGCCAGCAGACAGTCCTCTGGGGCCAACGTCCTGACTTTC
CASRQSSGANVLTF
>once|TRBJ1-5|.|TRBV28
TGTGCCAGCATGATAGGGGGGGTCGGCAATCAGCCCCAGCATTTT
CASMIGGVGNQPQHF